The source of this T cell receptor beta chain is a study of early T cells in non-severe SARS-CoV-2 infection. The overall study: Chains stayed unpaired after sequencing of bulk RNA from unsorted whole blood.

Individual cDNA molecules received unique molecular identifiers during library preparation. TCRdb used MiXCR to reprocess the 5' RACE reads, holding one entry per CDR3 protein. The data show about 22,000 distinct CDR3 sequences, 4.5% to 6% seen once. Study conclusions and caveats: Sequences matched to VDJdb favored anti-spike CD8 responses, while private and CD4 specificities were missed.

This clonotype was seen ten or more times. Its cognate antigen is unknown. This CDR3 spans 12 amino acids. Germline loops: CDR1 SNHLY, CDR2 FYNNEI. Trimming left V 7 bases short and J 0 bases short, with 6 bases between. The chain links TRBV2 to TRBJ1-1; D gene ambiguous. The sequenced sample was whole blood. The TCR comes from an adult who was a healthcare worker with PCR-confirmed SARS-CoV-2 infection or an uninfected control (not recorded which). The CDR3 reads CASKWVNTEAFF. CDR3 bases: TGTGCCAGCAAATGGGTGAACACTGAAGCTTTCTTT.